The 19 T cell receptor beta chains given below trace back to one sample, sequenced in a study of T-cell reconstitution after alpha-beta-depleted transplantation in children. Unique molecular identifiers tagged the TCRbeta library. In TCRdb, the PCR reads were re-called with MiXCR into one record per CDR3 protein. There are fewer than 550,000 distinct CDR3 sequences in the sample; 10% to 12% occur only once, and 14% lies in the top ten. The input for sequencing was PBMCs, mostly from graft donor cells, taken 180 days after TCRalphabeta/CD19-depleted stem cell transplant. All receptors come from a female patient aged 2-9 years who had a stem cell transplant for aplastic anemia, so the T cells may come from the graft donor.

This CDR3 reads CASSFGQGAWGTDTQYF. CDR3 bases: TGTGCCAGCAGCTTTGGACAGGGGGCGTGGGGCACAGATACGCAGTATTTT. The chain carries TRBV9 and TRBJ2-3; 11 nucleotides match TRBD1. The germline gives CDR1 SGDLS, CDR2 YYNGEE. This CDR3 spans 17 amino acids. V trimming: 4 bases; J trimming: 1 base; junction bases outside the gene matches: 8.

In this sample, this clonotype turned up a few times. The CDR3: CASSLAGTGYGYTF. The CDR3, as DNA: TGTGCCAGCAGCTTAGCGGGGACAGGGTATGGCTACACCTTC. This chain connects TRBV7-8 to TRBJ1-2, with 9 nucleotides matching TRBD1. The CDR3 has 14 residues. Germline V gives CDR1 SGHVS, CDR2 FQNEAQ. V lost 0 bases and J lost 5; bases outside the gene matches: 1. The full variable domain, rest sourced from reference TRBV7-8 and TRBJ1-2, is GAGVSQSPRYKVAKRGQDVALRCDPISGHVSLFWYQQALGQGPEFLTYFQNEAQLDKSGLPSDRFFAERPEGSVSTLKIQRTQQEDSAVYLCASSLAGTGYGYTFGSGTRLTVV.

As for this clonotype: An end of the junction does not agree with germline; a read error may underlie this. The rearrangement uses TRBV7-2 and TRBJ2-7; D unresolved. The CDR3 is 13 residues long. Germline CDR1 and CDR2: SGHTA and FQGNSA. This CDR3 is CANSPGMRYEQYF. The CDR3 DNA follows: TGTGCCAACAGCCCAGGAATGCGGTACGAGCAGTACTTC.

This clonotype was detected many times. The V gene is TRBV24-1, the J gene TRBJ2-1; TRBD2 might be the D (6 bases). Germline assignment: CDR1 KGHDR and CDR2 SFDVKD. This CDR3 is 16 amino acids long. With 2 bases removed from V and 0 bases from J, the gap between germline ends came to 10 bases. The CDR3 DNA follows: TGTGCCACCAGTGATTCTGGGACTCTCTCCTACAATGAGCAGTTCTTC. It is translated as CATSDSGTLSYNEQFF.

A few counts support this clonotype. The rearrangement joins TRBV29-1 to TRBJ2-1; 11 bases map to TRBD1. The germline V gene encodes CDR1 SQVTM and CDR2 ANQGSEA. This CDR3 is 13 amino acids long. Trimming cost V 7 bases and J 7 bases; bases outside gene matches: 6. CDR3 DNA sequence: TGCAGCGCTTGGGACAGGGGGGGGAATGAGCAGTTCTTC. This codes for CSAWDRGGNEQFF.

This clonotype was seen more than once but under ten times. V and J are TRBV15 and TRBJ1-1, with a possible D match to TRBD1 (5 bases). Trimming left V 2 bases short and J 3 bases short, with 10 bases between. Looked up from germline, CDR1 is LNHNV and CDR2 is YYDKDF (reference sequence). This CDR3 region has 14 residues. CDR3 sequence reads: CATSRLGRDTEAFF. DNA for the CDR3: TGTGCCACCAGCAGATTGGGGCGGGACACTGAAGCTTTCTTT.

The J gene is TRBJ1-5, the V gene TRBV6-1; D remains ambiguous. Germline V CDR1 and CDR2: MNHNS, SASEGT. CDR3 size: 14 residues. V lost 1 base to trimming and J lost 0 bases, with 4 bases between them. The chain's CDR3 is CASSEGYSNQPQHF. The CDR3 DNA follows: TGTGCCAGCAGTGAAGGATATAGCAATCAGCCCCAGCATTTT.

This clonotype has only a few counts. This sequence joins TRBV20-1 and TRBJ2-7; either TRBD1 or TRBD2 may supply D (5 bases each). The V gene lost 6 bases and the J gene lost 3 bases, with 15 bases spanning the gap. Germline CDR1 reads DFQATT; CDR2 reads SNEGSKA (reference sequence). The CDR3 is 13 amino acids. Here the CDR3 reads CSAVRDGLYEQYF. Here the CDR3 DNA reads TGCAGTGCGGTACGGGACGGCCTCTACGAGCAGTACTTC.

V usage is TRBV18 and J usage is TRBJ2-7; 8 bases are a match to TRBD1. The germline V gene has CDR1 KGHSH and CDR2 LQKENI. V gave up 3 bases and J gave up 1 base; unmatched junction bases: 2. The CDR3 runs to 14 residues. The CDR3 here is CASSPYRGSYEQYF. CDR3 nucleotide sequence: TGTGCCAGCTCACCGTACAGGGGGTCCTACGAGCAGTACTTC. Combining the CDR3 with reference TRBV18 and TRBJ2-7 gives the whole variable domain NAGVMQNPRHLVRRRGQEARLRCSPMKGHSHVYWYRQLPEEGLKFMVYLQKENIIDESGMPKERFSAEFPKEGPSILRIQQVVRGDSAAYFCASSPYRGSYEQYFGPGTRLTVT.

This clonotype was seen more than once but under ten times. This chain links TRBV20-1 with TRBJ2-3; 14 nucleotides line up with TRBD2. The CDR3 contains 15 residues. Germline CDR1 is DFQATT and CDR2 is SNEGSKA (reference sequence). Losses at the gene ends were 2 bases for V and 6 bases for J; bases not matched to a gene: 4. The CDR3 nucleotides read TGCAGTGCTAGACCCGGGACTAGCGGGAGCGATACGCAGTATTTT. Protein product: CSARPGTSGSDTQYF.

This clonotype was counted a few times. The chain is built from TRBV7-3 and TRBJ2-3; D is undetermined. Trimming pared 5 bases from V and 0 bases from J, leaving 12 bases between. Germline CDR1 SGHTA, CDR2 FQGTGA. The CDR3 has 15 residues. Written as DNA, the CDR3 is TGTGCCAGCAGCCCCTGGCGAGCTAGCACAGATACGCAGTATTTT. Translating gives CASSPWRASTDTQYF. Variable domain in full (rest from reference TRBV7-3 and TRBJ2-3): GAGVSQTPSNKVTEKGKYVELRCDPISGHTALYWYRQSLGQGPEFLIYFQGTGAADDSGLPNDRFFAVRPEGSVSTLKIQRTERGDSAVYLCASSPWRASTDTQYFGPGTRLTVL.

The chain carries TRBV20-1 and TRBJ2-3; D remains unclear. The CDR3 is 15 residues long. V was cut by 0 bases and J by 0 bases, with 10 bases left in between. Germline loops: CDR1 DFQATT, CDR2 SNEGSKA (reference sequence). This CDR3 reads CSARDPGASTDTQYF. Written as DNA, the CDR3 is TGCAGTGCTAGAGATCCCGGTGCTAGCACAGATACGCAGTATTTT.

This clonotype was counted between two and nine times. The gene calls are TRBV25-1 and TRBJ1-4; TRBD1 might be the D (6 bases). With 3 bases removed from V and 0 bases from J, the gap between germline ends came to 14 bases. CDR3 size: 17 residues. Germline lookup yields CDR1 MGHDK and CDR2 SYGVNS. In nucleotides, the CDR3 is TGTGCCAGCAGTGAGGGACACTCGGTCCCAACTAATGAAAAACTGTTTTTT. Protein: CASSEGHSVPTNEKLFF.

To note about this clonotype: Compared with germline, one end of the junction differs, possibly owing to a read error. The rearrangement uses TRBV3-1 and TRBJ2-5; no definite D call. The CDR3 totals 13 residues. Germline lookup yields CDR1 LGHDT and CDR2 YNNKEL (reference sequence). CDR3 nucleotide sequence: TGTGCCAGCAGGGACCTGTCCCAAGAGATCCAGTACTTC. It is translated as CASRDLSQEIQYF.

This clonotype has ten or more counts. The chain recombines TRBV5-1 with TRBJ2-3; D unresolved. This CDR3 is built from 12 residues. Germline V gene data show CDR1 as SGHRS and CDR2 as YFSETQ. The V end lost 5 bases, the J end lost 6 bases, and 10 bases lay between the germline ends. The DNA for the CDR3 is TGCGCCAGCAGGGCTGCTCAGGATACGCAGTATTTT. Translated: CASRAAQDTQYF.

As for this clonotype: One end of the junction fails to match germline, which may point to a read error. This sequence joins TRBV11-1 and TRBJ2-7; D tentatively fits TRBD1 or TRBD2 (7 bases each). This CDR3 is 11 amino acids long. Germline CDR1 is SGHAT and CDR2 is FQDESV (reference sequence). DNA of the CDR3: TGTGCCAGCAGCTGGGGGGGGACAGCCGAATTC. This gives the protein CASSWGGTAEF. The complete variable domain, with remaining parts taken from reference TRBV11-1 and TRBJ2-7, reads EAEVAQSPRYKITEKSQAVAFWCDPISGHATLYWYRQILGQGPELLVQFQDESVVDDSQLPKDRFSAERLKGVDSTLKIQPAELGDSAMYLCASSWGGTAEFGPGTRLTVT.

This clonotype occurred a few times. The gene calls are TRBV29-1 and TRBJ1-1, with unresolved D. The CDR3 spans 16 residues. Trimming pared 4 bases from V and 5 bases from J, leaving 23 bases between. Germline CDR1 is SQVTM and CDR2 is ANQGSEA. The CDR3 reads CSVVAGKTRPGTEAFF. DNA for the CDR3: TGCAGCGTTGTGGCTGGGAAAACCAGGCCGGGAACTGAAGCTTTCTTT. Variable domain in full (rest from reference TRBV29-1 and TRBJ1-1): SAVISQKPSRDICQRGTSLTIQCQVDSQVTMMFWYRQQPGQSLTLIATANQGSEATYESGFVIDKFPISRPNLTFSTLTVSNMSPEDSSIYLCSVVAGKTRPGTEAFFGQGTRLTVV.

This clonotype has a handful of counts. This chain connects TRBV5-1 to TRBJ2-3, with 8 nucleotides matching TRBD2. The V and J ends lost 2 bases and 1 base, in that order; junction bases with no gene match: 6. The CDR3 contains 16 residues. Germline assignment: CDR1 SGHRS and CDR2 YFSETQ. The CDR3 here is CASSLLAGPGTDTQYF. The CDR3 DNA is TGCGCCAGCAGCTTATTAGCGGGACCCGGCACAGATACGCAGTATTTT.

This clonotype has just a few counts. CDR3 sequence: CASSSRLGGGTDTQYF. DNA for the CDR3: TGTGCCAGCAGTTCCCGCCTGGGAGGGGGCACAGATACGCAGTATTTT. The chain has TRBV7-3 and TRBJ2-3; 7 nucleotides match TRBD2. Trimming took 6 bases from V and 1 from J; bases not matched to a gene: 10. The CDR3 runs to 16 residues. Germline V CDR1 and CDR2: SGHTA, FQGTGA.